The present T cell receptor (beta chain) was sequenced within a study of CD8 T cells in Susac syndrome. Comment on this clonotype: The antigen remains unidentified.

The multiple sclerosis control group consisted of treatment-naive patients whose relapsing-remitting disease, which was either stable or active, fulfilled revised McDonald criteria. TEMRA cells were FACS-enriched, while CD8+ and CD4+ T cells were negatively isolated. It was with random hexamers that 0.5 to 1 ug RNA was reverse transcribed. Amplification of TCR beta CDR3 spanned 54 Vbeta and 13 Jbeta via immunoSEQ multiplex PCR. TCRdb analysed the immunoSEQ multiplex PCR reads with MiXCR anew, one entry per CDR3 protein. Here the sample spans hundreds of thousands of distinct CDR3 sequences, approximately 85% being singletons. Broader study findings: A relatively small number of individuals underwent TCR sequencing and HLA analysis.

Germline V gives CDR1 LGHDT, CDR2 YNNKEL (reference sequence). The CDR3 is 17 amino acids. The junction had 9 bases not matched to a gene; V was cut back by 0 bases and J by 4 bases. Material for sequencing was CD8+ T cells from PBMCs. This TCR derives from a human donor with multiple sclerosis. The J gene is TRBJ2-1, the V gene TRBV3-1, with TRBD2 matching over 7 bases. CDR3 protein: CASSQDRRGGGYNEQFF. CDR3 nucleotide sequence: TGTGCCAGCAGCCAAGATCGCCGCGGGGGAGGGTACAATGAGCAGTTCTTC.